Presented here are 24 T cell receptor beta chains from one specimen sequenced in a study of technical replicates of blood from a handful of donors. Assay: immunoSEQ multiplex PCR; the TCRdb copy retains only in-frame clones and omits some. This sample carries over 75,000 clones, 97% of them seen once, and the ten largest clones take under 0.2%. Sequenced: T cells isolated from PBMCs. The source of these receptors is a human donor in good health.

This sequence joins TRBV7-3 and TRBJ2-5, with a tentative D call TRBD1 (6 bases). Trimming shortened V by 5 bases and J by 4 bases, and 14 bases separated the two germline ends. Germline V gives CDR1 SGHTA, CDR2 FQGTGA. CDR3 length: 14 amino acids. CDR3 nucleotides: TGTGCCAGCAGCGTACAGGGTCGGGGAGAGACCCAGTACTTC. Its translation: CASSVQGRGETQYF.

This clone appeared a single time. V usage is TRBV10-3 and J usage is TRBJ1-2; 9 bases map to TRBD1. V shed 5 bases, J shed 8 bases, and the junction held 12 bases outside the gene matches. This CDR3 has 15 amino acids. Germline V gives CDR1 ENHRY, CDR2 SYGVKD. CDR3 in amino acids: CAISKGQGLDSGYTF. The DNA of the CDR3 is TGTGCCATCAGTAAGGGACAGGGCTTGGATTCAGGCTACACCTTC.

CDR3 sequence: CASSFLAGARGHNEQFF. The DNA of the CDR3 is TGTGCCAGCAGCTTTCTGGCGGGAGCGCGGGGCCACAATGAGCAGTTCTTC. The chain carries TRBV11-3 and TRBJ2-1; TRBD2 matches 7 bases. Unmatched junction bases numbered 13, after V lost 3 bases and J lost 5 bases. The CDR3 runs 17 residues. In germline, CDR1 is SGHNT, CDR2 YENEEA.

V and J are TRBV19 and TRBJ1-2; 7 nucleotides match TRBD1. Per the germline V gene, CDR1 is LNHDA and CDR2 is SQIVND (reference sequence). This CDR3 region has 14 residues. V lost 4 bases, J lost 3 bases, and 5 bases stayed unmatched. The CDR3: CASSTRQGDYGYTF. The CDR3 coding sequence is TGTGCCAGTAGTACTAGACAGGGAGACTATGGCTACACCTTC.

The V call is TRBV5-1, the J call TRBJ2-7; D is unclear. Trimming removed 0 bases from V and 2 bases from J, with 6 bases in between. CDR3 size: 13 residues. Germline loops: CDR1 SGHRS, CDR2 YFSETQ. The CDR3 DNA is TGCGCCAGCAGCTTGGCCCCAGCCTACGAGCAGTACTTC. It codes for CASSLAPAYEQYF.

V and J are TRBV6-5 and TRBJ2-7, with D possibly matching TRBD1 (6 bases). With 6 bases removed from V and 3 bases from J, the gap between germline ends came to 12 bases. Germline assignment: CDR1 MNHEY and CDR2 SVGAGI. The CDR3 runs 13 residues. The CDR3 spells CASRPGGGYEQYF. The CDR3 DNA sequence: TGTGCCAGCAGACCTGGGGGCGGCTACGAGCAGTACTTC.

The chain has TRBV28 and TRBJ2-5; TRBD1 agrees at 10 bases. Germline lookup yields CDR1 MDHEN and CDR2 SYDVKM. This CDR3 spans 16 amino acids. The V gene end was trimmed by 2 bases and the J gene end by 2 bases; junction bases not matched to a gene: 5. CDR3 bases: TGTGCCAGCAGTTTAGAACCGGGACAGGGGCAAGAGACCCAGTACTTC. Translated, it gives CASSLEPGQGQETQYF.

The chain joins TRBV30 to TRBJ2-1; TRBD2 matches at 7 bases. The V and J ends lost 3 bases and 2 bases, in that order; junction bases with no gene match: 4. Germline V lookup: CDR1 GTSNPN, CDR2 SVGIG (reference sequence). This CDR3 region has 14 residues. CDR3 residues: CAWRGLTPYNEQFF. CDR3 in DNA: TGTGCCTGGAGGGGACTAACCCCCTACAATGAGCAGTTCTTC.

This sequence joins TRBV5-8 and TRBJ1-2; D not resolved. The CDR3 totals 14 residues. The germline V gene encodes CDR1 SGHTS and CDR2 YDEGEE. V was shortened by 6 bases and J by 4 bases, with 16 bases between the two germline ends. CDR3 sequence: CASTPNREPYGYTF. The DNA of the CDR3 is TGTGCCAGCACCCCGAATCGAGAACCCTATGGCTACACCTTC. Looking up the rest from reference TRBV5-8 and TRBJ1-2 gives the full variable domain: EAGVTQSPTHLIKTRGQQATLRCSPISGHTSVYWYQQALGLGLQFLLWYDEGEERNRGNFPPRFSGRQFPNYSSELNVNALELEDSALYLCASTPNREPYGYTFGSGTRLTVV.

This sequence joins TRBV19 and TRBJ2-3; perhaps TRBD2 as D (5 bases). V lost 3 bases and J lost 2, with 12 bases in between. CDR1 and CDR2 (germline): LNHDA, SQIVND (reference sequence). CDR3 length equals 15 residues. CDR3 in amino acids: CASSINGIPTDTQYF. The DNA of the CDR3 is TGTGCCAGTAGTATTAACGGGATACCCACAGATACGCAGTATTTT.

The V and J genes are TRBV5-1 and TRBJ1-1; no firm D call. V lost 4 bases and J 0 bases, leaving 10 bases between the germline ends. The germline gives CDR1 SGHRS, CDR2 YFSETQ. The length of the CDR3 is 14 residues. CDR3 amino acids: CASSLRSVNTEAFF. CDR3 DNA: TGCGCCAGCAGCCTCCGTTCAGTGAACACTGAAGCTTTCTTT.

The V gene is TRBV28, the J gene TRBJ2-5, with 7 bases identical to TRBD1. CDR1 MDHEN and CDR2 SYDVKM come from the germline V gene. Trimming cost V 2 bases and J 7 bases; bases outside gene matches: 10. The CDR3 is 15 residues long. The CDR3 is CASSLEGARSGTQYF. The CDR3 nucleotides are TGTGCCAGCAGTTTAGAGGGGGCGCGAAGTGGGACCCAGTACTTC.

The genes are TRBV9 and TRBJ2-1, with 7 bases aligning to TRBD2. CDR3 size: 16 residues. CDR1 and CDR2 from the germline V gene are SGDLS and YYNGEE. With V trimmed by 0 bases and J by 3 bases, 6 bases remained unmatched. CDR3 nucleotide sequence: TGTGCCAGCAGCGTAGGGGGGAGCGGGATCTACAATGAGCAGTTCTTC. This codes for CASSVGGSGIYNEQFF.

This CDR3 is CASSQDLEDGGIYGYTF. The DNA of the CDR3 is TGTGCCAGCAGCCAAGATCTGGAGGACGGGGGTATCTATGGCTACACCTTC. This rearrangement joins TRBV4-2 to TRBJ1-2; D perhaps matches TRBD1 (5 bases). Germline V gene sequence: CDR1 LGHNA, CDR2 YNFKEQ. The CDR3 sequence is 17 residues long. V was clipped by 0 bases and J by 4 bases, with 18 bases between them.

Concerning this clone: In the same sample, other DNA sequences code for this CDR3. The chain carries TRBV4-2 and TRBJ2-7, with D unresolved. Per the germline V gene, CDR1 is LGHNA and CDR2 is YNFKEQ. The CDR3 is 14 residues long. Trimming removed 0 bases at V and 0 bases at J, with 6 bases between. CDR3 DNA: TGTGCCAGCAGCCAAGATCGTCGCTCCTACGAGCAGTACTTC. Translating it yields CASSQDRRSYEQYF.

The CDR3 region is CASSYFAGPTKDEQFF. The CDR3 DNA sequence: TGTGCCAGCAGTTACTTCGCAGGGCCCACTAAGGATGAGCAGTTCTTC. The chain uses TRBV6-5 and TRBJ2-1; weak D call: TRBD1 (5 bases). In germline, CDR1 is MNHEY, CDR2 SVGAGI. The V end was cut by 1 base, the J end by 8 bases, with 18 bases between. The CDR3 is 16 amino acids.

The chain carries TRBV6-5 and TRBJ1-1; D unclear. The V gene lost 5 bases and the J gene lost 5 bases, with 12 bases spanning the gap. The V gene's germline CDR1 is MNHEY and CDR2 SVGAGI. The CDR3 is made up of 13 amino acids. CDR3 DNA sequence: TGTGCCAGCAGTACAAAAGGGAGGACTGAAGCTTTCTTT. Protein product: CASSTKGRTEAFF.

The chain couples TRBV28 to TRBJ1-1; perhaps TRBD1 as D (6 bases). This CDR3 has 14 residues. Germline loops: CDR1 MDHEN, CDR2 SYDVKM. The ends were cut back, 7 bases at V and 3 bases at J, with 15 bases in the middle. The CDR3 bases are TGTGCCAGCATCCTGACAGGTGGGGACACTGAAGCTTTCTTT. This codes for CASILTGGDTEAFF. Drawing the rest from reference TRBV28 and TRBJ1-1, the complete variable domain is DVKVTQSSRYLVKRTGEKVFLECVQDMDHENMFWYRQDPGLGLRLIYFSYDVKMKEKGDIPEGYSVSREKKERFSLILESASTNQTSMYLCASILTGGDTEAFFGQGTRLTVV.

The chain recombines TRBV4-1 with TRBJ2-7, with a weak D call TRBD1 (5 bases). CDR1 is MGHRA and CDR2 is YSYEKL in the germline V gene. This CDR3 contains 18 residues. The V and J ends lost 1 base and 1 base respectively, with 20 bases between them. CDR3 coding DNA: TGCGCCAGCAGCCAAGCGATGCTTAGGCCAGGGAATTCCTACGAGCAGTACTTC. It translates to CASSQAMLRPGNSYEQYF.

The chain is built from TRBV10-2 and TRBJ1-5; D ambiguous. The CDR3 consists of 13 residues. CDR1 WSHSY and CDR2 SAAADI come from the germline V gene. V gave up 7 bases and J gave up 9 bases, with 16 bases separating them. For the CDR3, the DNA is TGCGCCAGCACCCCGGGCGATGAGGGGCCCCAGCATTTT. It codes for CASTPGDEGPQHF.

The V gene is TRBV11-2, the J gene TRBJ2-4; 7 bases agree with TRBD1. With 4 bases clipped from V and 4 bases from J, the junction kept 4 bases outside the gene matches. Looked up from germline, CDR1 is SGHAT and CDR2 is FQNNGV. The CDR3 totals 14 residues. The CDR3 DNA sequence: TGTGCCAGCAGCTCGCCGGGACAGAAAAACATTCAGTACTTC. Translation gives CASSSPGQKNIQYF.

The DNA for the CDR3 is TGTGCCAGCAGCCCCAGGACCGGGACTACCCTCTACGAGCAGTACTTC. Its translation: CASSPRTGTTLYEQYF. The chain is built from TRBV9 and TRBJ2-7, with TRBD2 matching over 7 bases. CDR3 length: 16 residues. Germline V gives CDR1 SGDLS, CDR2 YYNGEE. The trim removed 4 bases at V and 3 bases at J, leaving 13 bases unmatched.

V gene TRBV7-8 combines with J gene TRBJ2-1; unclear D gene. Trimming left V 2 bases short and J 0 bases short, with 17 bases between. Germline V gives CDR1 SGHVS, CDR2 FQNEAQ. This CDR3 is built from 18 residues. CDR3 sequence (DNA): TGTGCCAGCAGCTTATTCGGTCGCGGAACCAGCTCCTACAATGAGCAGTTCTTC. Translated: CASSLFGRGTSSYNEQFF.

The chain carries TRBV5-1 and TRBJ2-2, with a tentative D call TRBD1 (5 bases). Trimming took 2 bases from V and 0 from J, leaving 11 bases between them. Germline V gives CDR1 SGHRS, CDR2 YFSETQ. The CDR3 runs 16 residues. The CDR3 loop is CASSFGAHTNTGELFF. CDR3 in DNA: TGCGCCAGCAGCTTTGGGGCCCATACGAACACCGGGGAGCTGTTTTTT.